Below are 25 T cell receptor beta chains sequenced from a single sample in a study of blood T cell repertoires in COVID-19. Libraries were prepared by immunoSEQ multiplex PCR; TCRdb keeps only in-frame clonotypes and omits some of them. The sample shows about 230,000 clones, around nine tenths of them seen only once. Sequences were obtained from peripheral blood. These receptors came from an older woman with acute or convalescent COVID-19.

The chain is built from TRBV3-1 (or the pseudogene TRBV3-2) and TRBJ2-5, with 9 bases aligning to TRBD1. In germline, CDR1 is LGHDT, CDR2 YNNKEL (reference sequence). V was pared by 4 bases and J by 10 bases, with 7 bases of the junction left unmatched. There are 13 residues in the CDR3. This CDR3 is CASSPRTGDYQYF. The DNA of the CDR3 is TGTGCCAGCAGCCCTCGGACAGGGGACTACCAGTACTTC.

V gene TRBV5-3 combines with J gene TRBJ2-2; the D is unclear. TRBV5-3 is an open reading frame, and its role is uncertain. V was trimmed by 2 bases and J by 5 bases, leaving 19 bases between them. The CDR3 loop spans 17 amino acids. This chain's CDR3 is CARSFEFPPTPTGELFF. For the CDR3, the DNA is TGTGCCAGAAGCTTTGAGTTCCCACCCACTCCGACCGGGGAGCTGTTTTTT.

This chain uses TRBV6-5 with TRBJ1-4; 8 bases are a match to TRBD1. CDR3 size: 13 residues. V was pared by 6 bases and J by 8 bases, with 5 bases of the junction left unmatched. The V gene's germline CDR1 is MNHEY and CDR2 SVGAGI. The CDR3 spells CASRRTGHEKLFF. CDR3 in DNA: TGTGCCAGCAGACGGACAGGGCACGAAAAACTGTTTTTT.

This clone was seen only a few times. This rearrangement joins TRBV15 to TRBJ1-1; D is perhaps TRBD1 (6 bases). The length of the CDR3 is 16 residues. Germline values: CDR1 LNHNV, CDR2 YYDKDF (reference sequence). Trimming removed 0 bases at V and 2 bases at J, with 13 bases between. Written as DNA, the CDR3 is TGTGCCACCAGCAGAGAGGGGGCTTCGGGAAACACTGAAGCTTTCTTT. This gives the protein CATSREGASGNTEAFF.

This chain joins TRBV30 and TRBJ1-1, with D maybe TRBD1 (5 bases). From germline, CDR1 is GTSNPN and CDR2 SVGIG (reference sequence). CDR3 length: 13 residues. Trimming took off 0 bases at V and 5 bases at J, with 10 bases between the two ends. The CDR3, as DNA: TGTGCCTGGAGTGTGGAGGGGAGGACTGAAGCTTTCTTT. Translated, it gives CAWSVEGRTEAFF.

Only a few counts were recorded for this clone. This sequence joins TRBV18 and TRBJ2-7; D may be TRBD1 (6 bases). Trimming stripped 6 bases from V and 0 bases from J, with 12 bases between. The CDR3 loop spans 14 amino acids. The V gene's germline CDR1 is KGHSH and CDR2 LQKENI. The CDR3 nucleotides are TGTGCCAGCTCTAACAGGGATGGCTCCTACGAGCAGTACTTC. Amino acids: CASSNRDGSYEQYF. Full variable domain (rest looked up from reference TRBV18 and TRBJ2-7): NAGVMQNPRHLVRRRGQEARLRCSPMKGHSHVYWYRQLPEEGLKFMVYLQKENIIDESGMPKERFSAEFPKEGPSILRIQQVVRGDSAAYFCASSNRDGSYEQYFGPGTRLTVT.

The chain links TRBV5-1 to TRBJ2-7; 7 nucleotides align to TRBD2. V shed 4 bases and J 6 bases; nucleotides not matched to a gene: 10. This CDR3 has 14 residues. In germline, CDR1 is SGHRS, CDR2 YFSETQ. CDR3: CASSGGTTPSEQYF. The DNA of the CDR3 is TGCGCCAGCAGCGGCGGGACTACACCCTCCGAGCAGTACTTC.

The chain combines TRBV27 with TRBJ1-2; 9 positions agree with TRBD1. In germline, CDR1 is MNHEY, CDR2 SMNVEV (reference sequence). The J segment lost 3 bases and the V segment lost 5 bases, leaving 10 bases of the junction unmatched. The CDR3 extends over 16 amino acids. CDR3 sequence: CASSRKTGQGHYGYTF. Written as DNA, the CDR3 is TGTGCCAGCAGTCGTAAAACGGGACAGGGACACTATGGCTACACCTTC.

The chain combines TRBV4-3 with TRBJ2-7; 7 nucleotides align to TRBD2. The CDR3 consists of 13 residues. With V trimmed by 0 bases and J by 10 bases, 6 bases remained unmatched. Looked up from germline, CDR1 is LGHNA and CDR2 is YSLEER. In nucleotides, the CDR3 is TGCGCCAGCAGCCAAGATAAGCGCGGGGGACAGTACTTC. It specifies CASSQDKRGGQYF.

The gene calls are TRBV5-4 and TRBJ1-1; D not resolved. The germline V gene encodes CDR1 SGHNT and CDR2 YYREEE (reference sequence). The V and J ends lost 0 bases and 4 bases respectively, with 10 bases between them. This CDR3 contains 14 residues. For the CDR3, the DNA is TGTGCCAGCAGCTTGGGTGGAGGGAGCACTGAAGCTTTCTTT. As protein: CASSLGGGSTEAFF.

This clone was found once. The CDR3 coding sequence is TGTGCCAGCAGTTTCCCTCCGGGGGGCTCCTCCTACGAGCAGTACTTC. Translating it yields CASSFPPGGSSYEQYF. This sequence joins TRBV28 and TRBJ2-7; possibly TRBD2 for D (7 bases). Germline V gives CDR1 MDHEN, CDR2 SYDVKM. V lost 3 bases to trimming and J lost 0 bases, with 15 bases between them. This CDR3 spans 16 amino acids.

The sample holds one count of this clone. This chain joins TRBV28 and TRBJ2-1; 9 nucleotides match TRBD1. Germline values: CDR1 MDHEN, CDR2 SYDVKM. The CDR3 sequence is 16 residues long. The V segment lost 1 base and the J segment 4 bases; nucleotides outside the gene matches: 5. The CDR3 loop is CASSLLVGQGYNEQFF. Written as DNA, the CDR3 is TGTGCCAGCAGTTTATTGGTTGGACAGGGGTACAATGAGCAGTTCTTC.

This chain joins TRBV11-2 and TRBJ2-7; 9 nucleotides line up with TRBD1. J gave up 3 bases and V 3 bases, and 3 bases lay outside the gene matches. This CDR3 is built from 14 residues. Germline V gene data show CDR1 as SGHAT and CDR2 as FQNNGV. The CDR3 coding sequence is TGTGCCAGCAGCTTCGGGACAGGGCTCTACGAGCAGTACTTC. As protein: CASSFGTGLYEQYF.

This rearrangement joins TRBV23-1 to TRBJ2-1; the D is unclear. TRBV23-1 is treated as an ORF (open reading frame) with a function not yet certain. CDR3 length: 16 amino acids. Trimming stripped 3 bases from V and 3 bases from J, with 15 bases between. In DNA form, the CDR3 reads TGCGCCAGCAGTCAGTATGCGGCTTCCGTCTACAATGAGCAGTTCTTC. This codes for CASSQYAASVYNEQFF.

The chain combines TRBV28 with TRBJ1-1, with 8 bases fitting TRBD1. Germline assignment: CDR1 MDHEN and CDR2 SYDVKM. Unmatched junction bases numbered 6, after V lost 6 bases and J lost 3 bases. CDR3 size: 14 residues. This CDR3 reads CASRGTGGHTEAFF. The CDR3 DNA reads TGTGCCAGCAGAGGTACAGGGGGGCACACTGAAGCTTTCTTT.

V usage is TRBV11-2 and J usage is TRBJ2-1; D remains unclear. The germline V gene encodes CDR1 SGHAT and CDR2 FQNNGV. V lost 5 bases and J 5 bases, leaving 7 bases between the germline ends. The CDR3 extends over 12 amino acids. In DNA, the CDR3 is TGTGCCAGCAGCCCATCTAACAATGAGCAGTTCTTC. Encoded protein: CASSPSNNEQFF.

The chain couples TRBV5-1 to TRBJ1-5; D possibly corresponds to TRBD1 (6 bases). Trimming shortened V by 5 bases and J by 4 bases, and 10 bases separated the two germline ends. This CDR3 comprises 13 residues. Germline V CDR1 and CDR2: SGHRS, YFSETQ. The CDR3 protein is CASSLQGNQPQHF. CDR3 in DNA: TGCGCCAGCAGTCTACAGGGTAATCAGCCCCAGCATTTT.

This clone was detected a few times. The chain recombines TRBV18 with TRBJ2-2; D unclear. Trimming took 6 bases from V and 5 from J, leaving 7 bases between them. The CDR3 length is 12 residues. Germline loops: CDR1 KGHSH, CDR2 LQKENI. The CDR3 sequence is CASSSLTGELFF. CDR3 nucleotide sequence: TGTGCCAGCTCCTCGTTGACCGGGGAGCTGTTTTTT.

The chain recombines TRBV10-3 with TRBJ1-6; 10 bases agree with TRBD1. The CDR3 contains 15 residues. Unmatched junction bases numbered 5, after V lost 6 bases and J lost 6 bases. CDR1 is ENHRY and CDR2 is SYGVKD in the germline V gene. This CDR3 reads CAIRPGQGSNSPLHF. The CDR3 nucleotides read TGTGCCATCAGGCCGGGACAGGGGTCTAATTCACCCCTCCACTTT.

Notes on this clone: Different DNA sequences within this sample yield the same CDR3. This chain connects TRBV18 to TRBJ2-5; D is possibly TRBD2 (6 bases). The CDR3 length is 13 residues. Germline V CDR1 and CDR2: KGHSH, LQKENI. Trimming cost V 3 bases and J 1 base, with 6 bases left between them. CDR3 region: CASSPGLQETQYF. The CDR3 DNA is TGTGCCAGCTCACCGGGACTCCAAGAGACCCAGTACTTC.

The rearrangement uses TRBV27 and TRBJ2-7; tentative D call: TRBD2 (5 bases). The germline V gene has CDR1 MNHEY and CDR2 SMNVEV (reference sequence). V was cut by 2 bases and J by 7 bases, with 12 bases left in between. The CDR3 has 13 residues. The CDR3 DNA reads as TGTGCCAGCAGTTTAGGACTGCACCTTGAGCAGTACTTC. Encoded protein: CASSLGLHLEQYF.

The chain is built from TRBV30 and TRBJ1-4; D unclear. The V gene lost 0 bases and the J gene lost 2 bases, with 10 bases spanning the gap. CDR3 size: 15 residues. Germline V CDR1 and CDR2: GTSNPN, SVGIG (reference sequence). The CDR3 here is CAWSVLIKTNEKLFF. The CDR3 DNA is TGTGCCTGGAGTGTACTTATTAAGACTAATGAAAAACTGTTTTTT.

The chain joins TRBV4-3 to TRBJ1-3, with D possibly being TRBD1 (5 bases). CDR3 length: 15 amino acids. In germline, CDR1 is LGHNA, CDR2 YSLEER. V lost 0 bases to trimming and J lost 4 bases, with 10 bases between them. The CDR3 DNA reads TGCGCCAGCAGCCAAGATCAGGGAACGGGAAACACCATATATTTT. Translated: CASSQDQGTGNTIYF.

This rearrangement joins TRBV7-2 to TRBJ1-4; 7 bases are shared with TRBD1. The CDR3 covers 15 residues. Germline CDR1 SGHTA, CDR2 FQGNSA. The V and J ends lost 3 bases and 5 bases, in that order; junction bases with no gene match: 6. The CDR3 DNA follows: TGTGCCAGCAGCTTGGGGGACAGACAGAATGAAAAACTGTTTTTT. It codes for CASSLGDRQNEKLFF.

This clone was observed a handful of times. The chain combines TRBV9 with TRBJ1-4, with D unclear. Germline V gene sequence: CDR1 SGDLS, CDR2 YYNGEE. CDR3 length: 15 residues. V lost 3 bases to trimming and J lost 3 bases, with 12 bases between them. The CDR3 here is CASSAYGNSNEKLFF. CDR3 coding DNA: TGTGCCAGCAGCGCATACGGTAACTCTAATGAAAAACTGTTTTTT.